The next 10 T cell receptor beta chains were all read from a single sample in a study of cytomegalovirus exposure and HLA in healthy donors. The PCR ran on 60 Vbeta and 13 Jbeta primers. This table comes from immunoSEQ multiplex PCR, and its TCRdb copy is limited to in-frame clones, with some not included. Of around 99,000 clones in the sample, roughly 82% were seen once. The material sequenced was PBMCs. These receptors were taken from a man aged 30 to 39 in good health and CMV-seropositive.

The rearrangement joins TRBV9 to TRBJ2-7; D possibly corresponds to TRBD1 (6 bases). CDR3 length: 15 residues. Trimming removed 5 bases at V and 1 base at J, with 16 bases between. CDR1 and CDR2 (germline): SGDLS, YYNGEE. Here the CDR3 DNA reads TGTGCCAGCAGTCCCTACAGGGTCCCTTCCTACGAGCAGTACTTC. The encoded protein is CASSPYRVPSYEQYF.

The chain uses TRBV7-9 and TRBJ2-3; D remains unclear. The CDR3 length is 10 residues. The V end lost 8 bases, the J end lost 5 bases, and 5 bases lay between the germline ends. Looked up from germline, CDR1 is SEHNR and CDR2 is FQNEAQ (reference sequence). The CDR3 sequence: CASFGDTQYF. In DNA, the CDR3 is TGTGCCAGCTTCGGAGATACGCAGTATTTT.

The chain recombines TRBV6-5 with TRBJ1-2; 7 positions match TRBD1. There are 14 residues in the CDR3. Germline V lookup: CDR1 MNHEY, CDR2 SVGAGI. Trimming took 6 bases from V and 1 from J; bases not matched to a gene: 5. The CDR3 sequence is CASSRDRDNYGYTF. Written as DNA, the CDR3 is TGTGCCAGCAGCCGTGACAGGGATAACTATGGCTACACCTTC.

The CDR3 region is CASSDLDRTFGNTIYF. The DNA of the CDR3 is TGTGCCAGCAGTGACCTGGACAGGACCTTTGGAAACACCATATATTTT. The J gene is TRBJ1-3, the V gene TRBV6-1, with 7 positions matching TRBD1. Losses at the gene ends were 3 bases for V and 3 bases for J; bases not matched to a gene: 8. The CDR3 runs 16 residues. CDR1 and CDR2 from the germline V gene are MNHNS and SASEGT.

The V call is TRBV6-1, the J call TRBJ2-5; 12 bases are shared with TRBD1. Germline V lookup: CDR1 MNHNS, CDR2 SASEGT. J was trimmed by 4 bases and V by 4 bases; bases with no gene match: 10. The CDR3 has 17 residues. In DNA form, the CDR3 reads TGTGCCAGCAGTGGACCACCGGGACAGGGGGCGGGAGAGACCCAGTACTTC. The encoded protein is CASSGPPGQGAGETQYF.

The chain is built from TRBV6-5 and TRBJ2-1; 10 bases align to TRBD1. The CDR3 has 15 residues. The junction had 9 bases not matched to a gene; V was cut back by 5 bases and J by 8 bases. Germline CDR1 MNHEY, CDR2 SVGAGI. The CDR3, as DNA: TGTGCCAGCAGTCCCGGGACAGGGGCCTCCCATGAGCAGTTCTTC. This gives the protein CASSPGTGASHEQFF.

This clone was detected a few times. The genes are TRBV19 and TRBJ2-5; 10 bases are a match to TRBD2. With 3 bases clipped from V and 5 bases from J, the junction kept 6 bases outside the gene matches. The CDR3 consists of 15 residues. Germline values: CDR1 LNHDA, CDR2 SQIVND (reference sequence). CDR3 residues: CASSIGPSGGETQYF. CDR3 nucleotide sequence: TGTGCCAGTAGTATTGGTCCTAGCGGGGGTGAGACCCAGTACTTC.

The chain joins TRBV11-1 to TRBJ2-7; TRBD2 matches at 9 bases. The CDR3 is made up of 19 amino acids. Germline V lookup: CDR1 SGHAT, CDR2 FQDESV (reference sequence). Unmatched junction bases numbered 22, after V lost 6 bases and J lost 4 bases. CDR3 DNA: TGTGCCAGCAGACCGCGGCTGGGTAGCGGGGGAAAGAGCTCATACGAGCAGTACTTC. This encodes CASRPRLGSGGKSSYEQYF.

This clone occurred once. For the CDR3, the DNA is TGCGCCAGCAGCGTGGACAGGAGGAACACCATATATTTT. It specifies CASSVDRRNTIYF. This chain joins TRBV10-2 and TRBJ1-3; 7 positions match TRBD1. V was pared by 6 bases and J by 7 bases, with 6 bases of the junction left unmatched. Per germline, CDR1 WSHSY and CDR2 SAAADI. The CDR3 is 13 amino acids.

V gene TRBV28 combines with J gene TRBJ2-4; 7 bases are a match to TRBD1. Trimming took 3 bases from V and 7 from J; bases not matched to a gene: 12. Germline V gene sequence: CDR1 MDHEN, CDR2 SYDVKM. The CDR3 runs 16 residues. DNA of the CDR3: TGTGCCAGCAGTTTCGGGACAGTTCCATCCTTTAACATTCAGTACTTC. Its translation is CASSFGTVPSFNIQYF.